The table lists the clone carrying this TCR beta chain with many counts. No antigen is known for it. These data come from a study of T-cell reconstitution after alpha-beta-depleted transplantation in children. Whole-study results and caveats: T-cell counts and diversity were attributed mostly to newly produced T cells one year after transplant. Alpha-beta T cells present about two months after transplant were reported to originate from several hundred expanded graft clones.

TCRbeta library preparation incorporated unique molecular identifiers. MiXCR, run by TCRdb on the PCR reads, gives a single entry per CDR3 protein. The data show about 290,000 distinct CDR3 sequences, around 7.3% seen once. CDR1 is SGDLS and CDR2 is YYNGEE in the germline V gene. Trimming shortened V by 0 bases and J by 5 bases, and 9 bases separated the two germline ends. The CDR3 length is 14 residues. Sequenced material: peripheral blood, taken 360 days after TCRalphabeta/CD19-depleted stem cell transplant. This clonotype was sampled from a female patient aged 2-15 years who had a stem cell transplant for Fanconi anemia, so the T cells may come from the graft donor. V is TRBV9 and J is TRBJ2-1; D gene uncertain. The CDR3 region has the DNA TGTGCCAGCAGCGTAGAAGTGGGTCACAATGAGCAGTTCTTC. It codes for CASSVEVGHNEQFF.